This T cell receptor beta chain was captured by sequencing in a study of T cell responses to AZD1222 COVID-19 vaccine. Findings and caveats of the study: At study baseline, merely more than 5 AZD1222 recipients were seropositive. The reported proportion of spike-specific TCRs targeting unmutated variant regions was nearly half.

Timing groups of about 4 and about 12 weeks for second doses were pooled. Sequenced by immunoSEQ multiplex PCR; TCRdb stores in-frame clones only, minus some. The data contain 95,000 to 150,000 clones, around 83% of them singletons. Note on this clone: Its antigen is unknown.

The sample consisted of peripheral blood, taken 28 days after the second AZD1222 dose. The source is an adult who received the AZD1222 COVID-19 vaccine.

CDR3 in amino acids: CASSLDPGTGQETQYF. The CDR3 coding sequence is TGTGCCAGCAGTTTAGACCCCGGGACAGGGCAAGAGACCCAGTACTTC. The chain combines TRBV28 with TRBJ2-5, with 9 nucleotides matching TRBD1. Germline assignment: CDR1 MDHEN and CDR2 SYDVKM. The CDR3 is made up of 16 amino acids. Germline trimming cut 2 bases from V and 2 bases from J; bases unmatched to any gene: 6.